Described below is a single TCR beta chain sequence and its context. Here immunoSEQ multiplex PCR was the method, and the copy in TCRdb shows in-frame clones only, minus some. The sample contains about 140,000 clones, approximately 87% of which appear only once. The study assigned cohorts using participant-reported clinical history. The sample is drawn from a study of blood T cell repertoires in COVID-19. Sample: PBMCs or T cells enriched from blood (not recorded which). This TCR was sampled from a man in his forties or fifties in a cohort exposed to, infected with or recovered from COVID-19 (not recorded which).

CDR3 protein: CASSLDQWNTEAFF. The CDR3 nucleotides are TGCGCCAGCAGCTTAGATCAGTGGAACACTGAAGCTTTCTTT. This sequence joins TRBV5-1 and TRBJ1-1; D gene ambiguous. Germline V gene lookup returns CDR1 SGHRS and CDR2 YFSETQ. The CDR3 spans 14 residues. Trimming pared 2 bases from V and 1 base from J, leaving 9 bases between. Full variable domain (remainder filled in from reference TRBV5-1 and TRBJ1-1): KAGVTQTPRYLIKTRGQQVTLSCSPISGHRSVSWYQQTPGQGLQFLFEYFSETQRNKGNFPGRFSGRQFSNSRSEMNVSTLELGDSALYLCASSLDQWNTEAFFGQGTRLTVV.